This TCR beta chain was captured by sequencing in a study of response to subunit inactivated influenza vaccine. General observations from the study: Authors suggested each seasonal influenza vaccination recruits few new T cells.

This clonotype was seen a handful of times. Its specificity is unknown. Each CDR3 protein is one row after TCRdb ran MiXCR on the RT-PCR reads. Found here are about 520,000 distinct CDR3 sequences, approximately 6.9% of them singletons; the top ten hold over 10%. The sequences come from PBMCs from blood, collected approximately 25 months after vaccination. The TCR was taken from a man between 50 and 75 years old who received an inactivated influenza vaccine.

This CDR3 reads CAIRPGQGPYEQYF. For the CDR3, the DNA is TGTGCCATCAGGCCAGGACAGGGCCCCTACGAGCAGTACTTC. V is TRBV10-3 and J is TRBJ2-7, with 8 nucleotides matching TRBD1. Trimming at V came to 6 bases and at J to 2 bases, leaving 6 bases not matched to a gene. The CDR3 spans 14 residues. Germline V gives CDR1 ENHRY, CDR2 SYGVKD.